Sequencing of this T cell receptor beta chain was carried out in a study of blood T cells in healthy people across ages. Germline V gene data show CDR1 as LGHDT and CDR2 as YNNKEL (reference sequence). CDR3 size: 13 residues. Regarding this clonotype: One junction end does not reproduce the germline sequence, and a read error may be involved.

PCR was performed a second time for 7 to 11 cycles using a sample-barcoded 5' primer and a J-beta primer mix. TCRdb redid the calling of the 5' RACE reads with MiXCR, one entry per CDR3 protein. The sample shows nearly 1 million distinct CDR3 sequences, roughly 47% of them seen only once. This chain links TRBV3-1 with TRBJ1-2, with D perhaps TRBD1 (6 bases). The specimen sequenced was blood. The TCR originated in a woman aged 60-75 years in good health. The CDR3 DNA reads TGTGCCATCAGCCGGACAGAAACTAATGGCTACACCTTC. This encodes CAISRTETNGYTF.